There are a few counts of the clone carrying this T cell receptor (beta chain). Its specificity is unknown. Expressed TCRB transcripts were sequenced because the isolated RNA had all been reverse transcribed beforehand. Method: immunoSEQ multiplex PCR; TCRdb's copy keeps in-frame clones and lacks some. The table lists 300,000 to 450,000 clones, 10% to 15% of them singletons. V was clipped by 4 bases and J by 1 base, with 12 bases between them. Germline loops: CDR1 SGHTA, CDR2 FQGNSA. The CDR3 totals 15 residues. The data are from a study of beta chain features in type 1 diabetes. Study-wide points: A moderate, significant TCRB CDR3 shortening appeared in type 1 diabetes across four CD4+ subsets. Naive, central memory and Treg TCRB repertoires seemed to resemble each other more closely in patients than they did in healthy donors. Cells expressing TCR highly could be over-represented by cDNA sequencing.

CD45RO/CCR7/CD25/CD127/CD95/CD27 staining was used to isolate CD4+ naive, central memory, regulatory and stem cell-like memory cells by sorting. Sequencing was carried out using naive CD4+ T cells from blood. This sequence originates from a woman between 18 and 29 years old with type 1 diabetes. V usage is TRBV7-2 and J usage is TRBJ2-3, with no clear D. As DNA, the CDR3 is TGTGCCAGCAGCTCACTTACGATTGGCACAGATACGCAGTATTTT. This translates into CASSSLTIGTDTQYF.